The 28 T cell receptor beta chains below come from one sample, sequenced in a study of cytomegalovirus exposure and HLA in healthy donors. PCR was performed using 60 Vbeta and 13 Jbeta primers. The method was immunoSEQ multiplex PCR; TCRdb's version includes in-frame clones alone and lacks a portion of them. The sample lists approximately 180,000 clones; about four fifths were seen once. The specimen sequenced was PBMCs. Source of these receptors: a woman between 18 and 29 years old in good health and CMV-seropositive.

In this sample, this clone turned up once. V and J are TRBV7-9 and TRBJ2-6; 10 bases fit TRBD2. Trimming took 5 bases from V and 1 from J; bases not matched to a gene: 5. The germline gives CDR1 SEHNR, CDR2 FQNEAQ (reference sequence). The CDR3 is 17 amino acids. The CDR3 DNA sequence: TGTGCCAGCAGCCATCAGACTAGCGGGTCTGGGGCCAACGTCCTGACTTTC. This sequence encodes CASSHQTSGSGANVLTF. The complete variable domain, with remaining parts taken from reference TRBV7-9 and TRBJ2-6, reads DTGVSQNPRHKITKRGQNVTFRCDPISEHNRLYWYRQTLGQGPEFLTYFQNEAQLEKSRLLSDRFSAERPKGSFSTLEIQRTEQGDSAMYLCASSHQTSGSGANVLTFGAGSRLTVL.

The chain recombines TRBV6-1 with TRBJ2-1; 7 positions match TRBD2. This CDR3 has 13 amino acids. CDR1 and CDR2 (germline): MNHNS, SASEGT. Trimming removed 6 bases from V and 9 bases from J; junction bases left unmatched: 8. Here the CDR3 DNA reads TGTGCCAGCAGCCTCAGCGGGGTTGGTGAGCAGTTCTTC. Its translation: CASSLSGVGEQFF.

The chain is built from TRBV5-1 and TRBJ1-6; 7 nucleotides line up with TRBD1. Germline V CDR1 and CDR2: SGHRS, YFSETQ. The V gene end was trimmed by 0 bases and the J gene end by 7 bases; junction bases not matched to a gene: 1. The CDR3 has 14 amino acids. CDR3 in DNA: TGCGCCAGCAGCTTGGAGGGGGCGAATTCACCCCTCCACTTT. Amino acids: CASSLEGANSPLHF.

The gene calls are TRBV2 and TRBJ1-1, with a tentative D call TRBD1 (6 bases). The CDR3 extends over 13 amino acids. Trimming left V 1 base short and J 6 bases short, with 9 bases between. Germline V gene lookup returns CDR1 SNHLY and CDR2 FYNNEI. In DNA form, the CDR3 reads TGTGCCAGCAGTGAAGTCAGGGGACCTGAAGCTTTCTTT. This codes for CASSEVRGPEAFF.

CDR3 bases: TGTGCCAGCAGCTACAACGAGGCTTCAGGGGGCGAAGATGGAAACACCATATATTTT. Amino acid sequence: CASSYNEASGGEDGNTIYF. The rearrangement links TRBV5-6 to TRBJ1-3; the match to TRBD1 covers 8 bases. V was clipped by 3 bases and J by 3 bases; unmatched bases: 17. This CDR3 is 19 amino acids long. The germline CDR1 and CDR2 sequences are SGHDT and YYEEEE.

The chain carries TRBV5-4 and TRBJ2-3, with 7 bases fitting TRBD1. Germline CDR1 SGHNT, CDR2 YYREEE (reference sequence). The V and J ends lost 3 bases and 6 bases, in that order; junction bases with no gene match: 13. The CDR3 has 16 amino acids. CDR3 in DNA: TGTGCCAGCAGCTCCACCAGGGGGACGGCATTTGATACGCAGTATTTT. Protein product: CASSSTRGTAFDTQYF.

The chain is built from TRBV15 and TRBJ1-1; possible D gene TRBD1, 5 bases. Trimming removed 6 bases at V and 0 bases at J, with 17 bases between. The CDR3 runs 16 residues. CDR1 and CDR2 from the germline V gene are LNHNV and YYDKDF (reference sequence). CDR3 sequence reads: CATRRSGVGMNTEAFF. The CDR3 DNA sequence: TGTGCCACCAGGCGGTCGGGGGTAGGGATGAACACTGAAGCTTTCTTT.

The rearrangement links TRBV6-5 to TRBJ2-3, with TRBD1 matching over 8 bases. After removal of 6 bases from V and 1 base from J, the junction contained 6 bases not matched to a gene. Per the germline V gene, CDR1 is MNHEY and CDR2 is SVGAGI. The CDR3 has 15 amino acids. In nucleotides, the CDR3 is TGTGCCAGCAGGCCCGGGACAGGCGGCACAGATACGCAGTATTTT. It encodes CASRPGTGGTDTQYF.

In its sample, this clone was seen once. The J gene is TRBJ2-5, the V gene TRBV7-2, with a tentative D call TRBD2 (5 bases). The CDR3 runs to 15 residues. Trimming left V 5 bases short and J 0 bases short, with 13 bases between. Looked up from germline, CDR1 is SGHTA and CDR2 is FQGNSA. The CDR3 nucleotides read TGTGCCAGCAGCGTAACTAGTACCTACCAAGAGACCCAGTACTTC. Translation gives CASSVTSTYQETQYF.

The chain links TRBV6-5 to TRBJ2-1; 7 nucleotides line up with TRBD2. The CDR3 has 12 residues. The trim removed 4 bases at V and 7 bases at J, leaving 1 base unmatched. In germline, CDR1 is MNHEY, CDR2 SVGAGI. In nucleotides, the CDR3 is TGTGCCAGCAGTTTCGGGGGGAATGAGCAGTTCTTC. Protein: CASSFGGNEQFF.

This clone was observed once. V and J are TRBV15 and TRBJ2-2; weak D call: TRBD1 (6 bases). The CDR3 totals 15 residues. Germline V gene data show CDR1 as LNHNV and CDR2 as YYDKDF (reference sequence). Trimming left V 4 bases short and J 2 bases short, with 11 bases between. The CDR3 bases are TGTGCCACCAGCAAAACAGGGTATAACACCGGGGAGCTGTTTTTT. It translates to CATSKTGYNTGELFF.

The rearrangement links TRBV7-6 to TRBJ1-6; 7 bases map to TRBD1. V gave up 5 bases and J gave up 3 bases; unmatched junction bases: 7. The CDR3 contains 16 residues. Germline values: CDR1 SGHVS, CDR2 FNYEAQ. CDR3 bases: TGTGCCAGCAGCGCCGGGACAGCGGACTATAATTCACCCCTCCACTTT. This gives the protein CASSAGTADYNSPLHF.

The rearrangement uses TRBV7-8 and TRBJ1-1; D is uncertain. The germline CDR1 and CDR2 sequences are SGHVS and FQNEAQ. The CDR3 runs 11 residues. The ends were cut back, 1 base at V and 8 bases at J, with 5 bases in the middle. The CDR3 nucleotides read TGTGCCAGCAGCTTAGTGAGGGAAGCTTTCTTT. It is translated as CASSLVREAFF.

The chain employs TRBV15 and TRBJ1-1; no firm D call. Germline values: CDR1 LNHNV, CDR2 YYDKDF (reference sequence). This CDR3 region has 14 residues. V lost 2 bases, J lost 3 bases, and 10 bases lay in between. The CDR3 nucleotides are TGTGCCACCAGCAGACCTAGAGGTTACACTGAAGCTTTCTTT. This encodes CATSRPRGYTEAFF.

This clone was recorded only once. This chain uses TRBV2 with TRBJ1-1, with 8 bases lining up with TRBD1. The CDR3 consists of 18 residues. Per the germline V gene, CDR1 is SNHLY and CDR2 is FYNNEI. The ends lost 5 bases at V and 0 bases at J; junction bases unmatched: 14. The CDR3 loop is CASSPLSPGQVMNTEAFF. The CDR3 bases are TGTGCCAGCAGTCCACTATCCCCGGGACAGGTAATGAACACTGAAGCTTTCTTT.

The genes are TRBV11-2 and TRBJ1-4, with D possibly TRBD1 on 6 matching bases. CDR1 SGHAT and CDR2 FQNNGV come from the germline V gene. The CDR3 has 15 residues. V lost 5 bases and J lost 8, with 18 bases in between. The CDR3 nucleotides read TGTGCCAGCAGCCTGCGGGGGCTAGGGCAAGAAAAACTGTTTTTT. It yields the protein CASSLRGLGQEKLFF.

The chain couples TRBV19 to TRBJ1-1, with unresolved D. Germline CDR1 and CDR2: LNHDA and SQIVND (reference sequence). The V end was cut by 3 bases, the J end by 9 bases, with 17 bases between. The CDR3 has 14 residues. CDR3 nucleotide sequence: TGTGCCAGTAGTATCGGCGGTGGCGGGTCGCAAGCTTTCTTT. The encoded protein is CASSIGGGGSQAFF.

This clone was seen only once. The chain uses TRBV18 and TRBJ2-3; D perhaps matches TRBD2 (6 bases). CDR1 KGHSH and CDR2 LQKENI come from the germline V gene. V dropped 3 bases and J dropped 3 bases, with 25 bases sitting between them. The CDR3 runs to 19 residues. CDR3 residues: CASSPRGEAGLGVTDTQYF. In nucleotides, the CDR3 is TGTGCCAGCTCACCCCGCGGAGAGGCGGGGCTAGGTGTAACAGATACGCAGTATTTT.

In DNA form, the CDR3 reads TGCAGCGTTGGGTTCTCAGGGGGCGAGGTCAATGAGCAGTTCTTC. Its translation: CSVGFSGGEVNEQFF. The genes are TRBV29-1 and TRBJ2-1; 8 bases are a match to TRBD1. Germline-derived CDR1 and CDR2 are SQVTM and ANQGSEA. The CDR3 has 15 amino acids. J was trimmed by 6 bases and V by 4 bases; bases with no gene match: 11.

The chain recombines TRBV29-1 with TRBJ2-7; maybe TRBD1 (7 bases). Deletions cut 5 bases from V and 5 bases from J, with 16 bases between. Per germline, CDR1 SQVTM and CDR2 ANQGSEA. The CDR3 has 13 amino acids. The CDR3 coding sequence is TGCAGCGTTTCAAGGGGGCGCGGGAACGAGCAGTACTTC. This sequence encodes CSVSRGRGNEQYF.

This chain links TRBV7-9 with TRBJ1-1; D is perhaps TRBD1 (5 bases). The germline V gene has CDR1 SEHNR and CDR2 FQNEAQ (reference sequence). The CDR3 is 11 residues long. The CDR3 sequence is CSGTQGTEAFF. The CDR3 nucleotides are TGTTCCGGCACCCAGGGCACTGAAGCTTTCTTT.

DNA of the CDR3: TGCGCCAGCAGCCACCTCGCTAGTAACTATGGCTACACCTTC. This gives the protein CASSHLASNYGYTF. The chain is built from TRBV4-1 and TRBJ1-2; no definite D call. The germline V gene encodes CDR1 MGHRA and CDR2 YSYEKL. The germline V and J ends were trimmed by 3 bases and 1 base, with 9 bases remaining between them. The CDR3 runs to 14 residues.

The table lists this clone with a count of one. The chain combines TRBV19 with TRBJ2-1, with D maybe TRBD2 (5 bases). The CDR3 has 13 amino acids. The germline CDR1 and CDR2 sequences are LNHDA and SQIVND (reference sequence). The V end lost 10 bases, the J end lost 3 bases, and 13 bases lay between the germline ends. CDR3 nucleotide sequence: TGTGCCACCTCGGGGTTAGGCTACAATGAGCAGTTCTTC. It yields the protein CATSGLGYNEQFF.

This clone was seen more than once but under ten times. The chain combines TRBV28 with TRBJ1-2, with 9 bases fitting TRBD1. Germline V CDR1 and CDR2: MDHEN, SYDVKM. CDR3 length: 12 residues. The V segment lost 6 bases and the J segment 9 bases; nucleotides outside the gene matches: 5. CDR3 sequence: CASRTGQGRYTF. The CDR3 DNA is TGTGCCAGCAGAACGGGACAGGGACGCTACACCTTC.

This clone was observed a single time. The J gene is TRBJ2-2, the V gene TRBV6-5; TRBD2 is a possible D gene (6 bases). This CDR3 comprises 13 residues. Germline-derived CDR1 and CDR2 are MNHEY and SVGAGI. V was shortened by 6 bases and J by 7 bases, with 12 bases between the two germline ends. As DNA, the CDR3 is TGTGCCAGCAGACCTCGGAGGGACGGGGAGCTGTTTTTT. It yields the protein CASRPRRDGELFF.

The CDR3 loop is CASSPKTGNNEKLFF. The CDR3 DNA reads as TGTGCCAGCAGCCCTAAGACAGGCAATAATGAAAAACTGTTTTTT. The J gene is TRBJ1-4, the V gene TRBV7-2, with D maybe TRBD1 (6 bases). This CDR3 contains 15 residues. Germline V gives CDR1 SGHTA, CDR2 FQGNSA. The ends were cut back, 5 bases at V and 4 bases at J, with 14 bases in the middle.

This clone was counted once. In DNA form, the CDR3 reads TGTGCCAGTACCAGAAACAGGGGGCGAGCTGGAAACACCATATATTTT. Translating gives CASTRNRGRAGNTIYF. This chain uses TRBV19 with TRBJ1-3; 9 bases fit TRBD1. Germline values: CDR1 LNHDA, CDR2 SQIVND (reference sequence). After removal of 7 bases from V and 2 bases from J, the junction contained 9 bases not matched to a gene. The CDR3 runs to 16 residues.

J is TRBJ2-1 and V is TRBV6-6; D perhaps matches TRBD2 (6 bases). The germline gives CDR1 MNHNY, CDR2 SVGAGI (reference sequence). This CDR3 region has 13 residues. The ends were cut back, 0 bases at V and 12 bases at J, with 12 bases in the middle. CDR3 sequence (DNA): TGTGCCAGCAGTTACTCGGGCCTAGCGCTGCAGTTCTTC. It encodes CASSYSGLALQFF.